This passage covers 22 T cell receptor beta chains from one sample sequenced in a study of shared clonotypes between healthy human individuals. CD45RO negativity and positive selection for CCR7 defined naive CD8 cells, a population that excluded terminally differentiated effector memory CD45RA+ cells. This table comes from immunoSEQ multiplex PCR, and its TCRdb copy is limited to in-frame clones, with some not included. The sample consists of approximately 2,200,000 clones, 85% to 95% of them appearing once. The sequencing input was naive CD8+ T cells from PBMCs. Receptors originate from a man aged 18 to 35 in good health. Some clones in this sample may be carry-over from other donors' samples.

The V gene is TRBV2, the J gene TRBJ2-2, with 9 nucleotides matching TRBD1. Germline V gene sequence: CDR1 SNHLY, CDR2 FYNNEI. The J segment lost 5 bases and the V segment lost 4 bases, leaving 8 bases of the junction unmatched. This CDR3 is 16 amino acids long. Here the CDR3 DNA reads TGTGCCAGCAGTGGGGGACAGGGAGTCAGGACCGGGGAGCTGTTTTTT. Residues: CASSGGQGVRTGELFF.

The CDR3, as DNA: TGCAGCGTTGTAGGGCGGGCGGATGAGCAGTTCTTC. Translated, it gives CSVVGRADEQFF. V gene TRBV29-1 combines with J gene TRBJ2-1; a possible D gene is TRBD2 (5 bases). This CDR3 has 12 amino acids. V lost 4 bases and J lost 8, with 12 bases in between. The germline gives CDR1 SQVTM, CDR2 ANQGSEA.

This chain links TRBV28 with TRBJ2-3; the D is unclear. The germline V gene has CDR1 MDHEN and CDR2 SYDVKM. Trimming cost V 3 bases and J 0 bases, with 19 bases left between them. The CDR3 runs to 18 residues. The CDR3 DNA sequence: TGTGCCAGCAGTTTTTCGAGCGCCAACTTTGTTAGCACAGATACGCAGTATTTT. Its translation: CASSFSSANFVSTDTQYF.

The V gene is TRBV5-1, the J gene TRBJ1-2; TRBD1 matches at 8 bases. V shed 0 bases and J 2 bases; nucleotides not matched to a gene: 12. Per the germline V gene, CDR1 is SGHRS and CDR2 is YFSETQ. CDR3 length: 18 residues. CDR3 sequence reads: CASSLEGQGRGVNYGYTF. The CDR3 DNA is TGCGCCAGCAGCTTGGAAGGACAGGGACGAGGGGTAAACTATGGCTACACCTTC.

As to this clone: This same CDR3 is encoded by further DNA sequences in the sample. The CDR3 reads CASSLTGSYEQYF. The CDR3 bases are TGTGCCAGCAGTTTGACAGGCTCCTACGAGCAGTACTTC. The chain employs TRBV28 and TRBJ2-7; maybe TRBD1 (6 bases). Germline loops: CDR1 MDHEN, CDR2 SYDVKM. V lost 3 bases and J lost 0, with 6 bases in between. The CDR3 length is 13 residues.

V gene TRBV6-1 combines with J gene TRBJ1-2; 8 positions match TRBD1. The CDR3 has 15 residues. The germline V gene encodes CDR1 MNHNS and CDR2 SASEGT. Trimming took 6 bases from V and 3 from J; bases not matched to a gene: 9. The CDR3 nucleotides read TGTGCCAGCAGAGGCAGGGGGCCGTTTGACTATGGCTACACCTTC. Translating gives CASRGRGPFDYGYTF.

This chain links TRBV27 with TRBJ1-5, with D perhaps TRBD1 (5 bases). The CDR3 loop spans 16 amino acids. Germline values: CDR1 MNHEY, CDR2 SMNVEV (reference sequence). V lost 0 bases to trimming and J lost 3 bases, with 12 bases between them. As DNA, the CDR3 is TGTGCCAGCAGTTTATCATCGGGGGTAGTCAATCAGCCCCAGCATTTT. It specifies CASSLSSGVVNQPQHF.

V gene TRBV23-1 combines with J gene TRBJ2-5; D might be TRBD1 (5 bases). TRBV23-1 counts as an open reading frame of uncertain function. CDR3 length equals 12 residues. V was cut by 7 bases and J by 5 bases, with 11 bases left in between. This chain's CDR3 is CASTEPGETQYF. CDR3 bases: TGCGCCAGCACGGAACCAGGGGAGACCCAGTACTTC.

V gene TRBV6-6 combines with J gene TRBJ2-3, with 7 bases matching TRBD1. CDR3 length: 16 residues. Germline V gene data show CDR1 as MNHNY and CDR2 as SVGAGI (reference sequence). After removal of 2 bases from V and 0 bases from J, the junction contained 5 bases not matched to a gene. The CDR3 reads CASSYRGTASTDTQYF. The CDR3 DNA reads TGTGCCAGCAGTTACCGTGGGACAGCTAGCACAGATACGCAGTATTTT.

V gene TRBV28 combines with J gene TRBJ2-5, with 12 bases fitting TRBD1. CDR1 and CDR2 from the germline V gene are MDHEN and SYDVKM. Unmatched junction bases numbered 13, after V lost 6 bases and J lost 5 bases. The CDR3 runs to 17 residues. The CDR3 region has the DNA TGTGCCAGCAGCCGCCTATCAGGGGACAGGGGGCGCGAGACCCAGTACTTC. It codes for CASSRLSGDRGRETQYF.

About this clone itself: The sample holds other DNA sequences that translate to the same CDR3. The genes are TRBV9 and TRBJ1-3; D gene uncertain. Germline values: CDR1 SGDLS, CDR2 YYNGEE. This CDR3 spans 13 amino acids. V was clipped by 4 bases and J by 0 bases, with 5 bases between them. In DNA, the CDR3 is TGTGCCAGCAGCTCCGGCTCTGGAAACACCATATATTTT. Translating it yields CASSSGSGNTIYF. Full variable domain (remainder filled in from reference TRBV9 and TRBJ1-3): DSGVTQTPKHLITATGQRVTLRCSPRSGDLSVYWYQQSLDQGLQFLIQYYNGEERAKGNILERFSAQQFPDLHSELNLSSLELGDSALYFCASSSGSGNTIYFGEGSWLTVV.

This chain links TRBV9 with TRBJ2-1; D possibly matches TRBD1 or TRBD2 (5 bases each). V lost 3 bases and J lost 5, with 15 bases in between. This CDR3 region has 15 residues. CDR1 SGDLS and CDR2 YYNGEE come from the germline V gene. The CDR3 here is CASSGGKALNNEQFF. DNA for the CDR3: TGTGCCAGCAGCGGGGGGAAAGCCCTAAACAATGAGCAGTTCTTC.

The J gene is TRBJ2-7, the V gene TRBV14; maybe TRBD2 (6 bases). Trimming stripped 4 bases from V and 12 bases from J, with 19 bases between. Germline lookup yields CDR1 SGHDN and CDR2 FVKESK. The CDR3 is 13 residues long. The CDR3 nucleotides are TGTGCCAGCAGCCCAAGGGGAGATTGGGACTGGTACTTC. Residues: CASSPRGDWDWYF.

The chain combines TRBV5-6 with TRBJ2-1; TRBD2 agrees at 11 bases. From germline, CDR1 is SGHDT and CDR2 YYEEEE. This CDR3 has 17 residues. Germline trimming cut 0 bases from V and 8 bases from J; bases unmatched to any gene: 10. The CDR3 region is CASSLAGTSGSEDEQFF. CDR3 coding DNA: TGTGCCAGCAGCTTGGCCGGTACTAGCGGGAGCGAAGATGAGCAGTTCTTC.

This chain links TRBV30 with TRBJ1-2, with D hard to call. The CDR3 has 14 residues. V gave up 2 bases and J gave up 0 bases, with 10 bases separating them. CDR1 is GTSNPN, CDR2 SVGIG, per germline (reference sequence). The CDR3 DNA sequence: TGTGCCTGGAGTTGGAGGCTATCTAACTATGGCTACACCTTC. It encodes CAWSWRLSNYGYTF.

The V gene is TRBV28, the J gene TRBJ1-3; 9 bases map to TRBD1. V shed 0 bases and J 2 bases; nucleotides not matched to a gene: 8. The CDR3 spans 18 residues. Looked up from germline, CDR1 is MDHEN and CDR2 is SYDVKM. The CDR3 loop is CASSLWLTGTGTGNTIYF. The CDR3 nucleotides are TGTGCCAGCAGTTTATGGCTAACCGGGACAGGGACTGGAAACACCATATATTTT.

This chain connects TRBV19 to TRBJ2-7; TRBD1 might be the D (7 bases). The germline V gene has CDR1 LNHDA and CDR2 SQIVND (reference sequence). This CDR3 region has 14 residues. V lost 10 bases and J lost 1, with 17 bases in between. CDR3 DNA: TGTGCCACCTCAGGGGGGCCCGGTTCCTACGAGCAGTACTTC. It is translated as CATSGGPGSYEQYF.

This clone was seen only once. The sample carries other DNA sequences with the same CDR3. This sequence joins TRBV7-9 and TRBJ2-1, with 13 bases matching TRBD2. The CDR3 is 16 residues long. The germline CDR1 and CDR2 sequences are SEHNR and FQNEAQ (reference sequence). V trimming: 5 bases; J trimming: 4 bases; junction bases outside the gene matches: 5. CDR3 coding DNA: TGTGCCAGCAGCCCGAGGACTAGCGGGAGTTACAATGAGCAGTTCTTC. Its translation is CASSPRTSGSYNEQFF. Drawing the rest from reference TRBV7-9 and TRBJ2-1, the complete variable domain is DTGVSQNPRHKITKRGQNVTFRCDPISEHNRLYWYRQTLGQGPEFLTYFQNEAQLEKSRLLSDRFSAERPKGSFSTLEIQRTEQGDSAMYLCASSPRTSGSYNEQFFGPGTRLTVL.

This chain uses TRBV28 with TRBJ1-2; D is undetermined. The CDR3 spans 12 residues. Germline V lookup: CDR1 MDHEN, CDR2 SYDVKM. Trimming cost V 3 bases and J 4 bases, with 6 bases left between them. Here the CDR3 reads CASSLSRYGYTF. CDR3 DNA: TGTGCCAGCAGTTTGAGTCGCTATGGCTACACCTTC.

V and J are TRBV7-9 and TRBJ2-1; D is unresolved. The germline CDR1 and CDR2 sequences are SEHNR and FQNEAQ (reference sequence). The CDR3 spans 13 residues. V gave up 1 base and J gave up 6 bases, with 7 bases separating them. The CDR3 protein is CASSLGQINEQFF. The CDR3 DNA sequence: TGTGCCAGCAGCTTAGGTCAAATCAATGAGCAGTTCTTC.

This clone appeared a single time. The CDR3 bases are TGTGCCAGCAGCCAAGATTTTAGCGGGAGTCTGGACGAGCAGTACTTC. It translates to CASSQDFSGSLDEQYF. This chain joins TRBV14 and TRBJ2-7; 9 positions match TRBD2. Germline V CDR1 and CDR2: SGHDN, FVKESK. After removal of 0 bases from V and 5 bases from J, the junction contained 8 bases not matched to a gene. The length of the CDR3 is 16 residues. The full variable domain, its missing parts supplied by reference TRBV14 and TRBJ2-7, is EAGVTQFPSHSVIEKGQTVTLRCDPISGHDNLYWYRRVMGKEIKFLLHFVKESKQDESGMPNNRFLAERTGGTYSTLKVQPAELEDSGVYFCASSQDFSGSLDEQYFGPGTRLTVT.

The chain uses TRBV4-2 and TRBJ2-7; the match to TRBD2 covers 10 bases. The V and J ends lost 5 bases and 0 bases, in that order; junction bases with no gene match: 4. This CDR3 has 15 amino acids. Germline V lookup: CDR1 LGHNA, CDR2 YNFKEQ. CDR3 in DNA: TGTGCCAGCAGCTTCGGACTAGCGGACTCCTACGAGCAGTACTTC. It yields the protein CASSFGLADSYEQYF.